This T cell receptor beta chain was identified in a study of blood T cell repertoires in COVID-19. Study summary: Spain, Italy and the United States supplied samples that represented acute and convalescent COVID-19.

This CDR3 comprises 17 residues. TCRdb's table, derived via immunoSEQ multiplex PCR, lists solely in-frame clones and lacks some. Counted here are some 200,000 clones, 85% to 90% occurring once; the ten biggest clones make up under 6.5%. This clone showed up just once. Material for sequencing was peripheral blood. The receptor was isolated from a man aged 40-50 years with active or convalescent COVID-19. The V gene is TRBV21-1, the J gene TRBJ2-1; the table's D call of TRBD1 was not tested on the DNA. TRBV21-1 is deemed a pseudogene. CDR3 nucleotides: TGTGCCAGCAGCCCCCGGGACAGGGTAGACTCCTACAATGAGCAGTTCTTC. Translation: CASSPRDRVDSYNEQFF.